The 19 T cell receptor beta chains presented below share a single source sample, sequenced in a study of T cell repertoires in cytomegalovirus infection. Using its own MiXCR run on the reads, TCRdb lists one record per CDR3 protein. The table has roughly 500,000 distinct CDR3 sequences, roughly a third seen once. No cognate antigen is known for these TCRs. Sequencing was performed on cultured PBMCs, taken from culture after CMV antigen stimulation. These receptors came from a human donor in good health (CMV status not recorded). Some clones in this sample may be carry-over from other donors' samples.

In its sample, this clonotype was seen a few times. The chain combines TRBV11-2 with TRBJ2-3, with 14 bases aligning to TRBD2. V shed 5 bases, J shed 6 bases, and the junction held 10 bases outside the gene matches. Germline CDR1 reads SGHAT; CDR2 reads FQNNGV. The CDR3 length is 17 residues. The CDR3 loop reads CASSQGTSGSGRDTQYF. The CDR3 DNA follows: TGTGCCAGCAGCCAAGGGACTAGCGGGAGTGGGCGGGATACGCAGTATTTT.

The V gene is TRBV6-2 or TRBV6-3, the J gene TRBJ1-5, with D hard to call. Trimming stripped 7 bases from V and 0 bases from J, with 13 bases between. Germline V gene data show CDR1 as MNHEY and CDR2 as SVGEGT. The CDR3 has 15 residues. The CDR3 loop reads CASNQHYYSNQPQHF. The CDR3 DNA sequence: TGTGCCAGCAACCAACACTATTATAGCAATCAGCCCCAGCATTTT.

This clonotype has a handful of counts. The chain couples TRBV7-3 to TRBJ2-2; D possibly corresponds to TRBD2 (6 bases). Deletions cut 4 bases from V and 1 base from J, with 16 bases between. The CDR3 contains 17 residues. Looked up from germline, CDR1 is SGHTA and CDR2 is FQGTGA. The CDR3 reads CASSSSLTSWNTGELFF. The CDR3 DNA reads TGTGCCAGCAGCTCCTCTCTAACTAGCTGGAACACCGGGGAGCTGTTTTTT.

This clonotype was found a few times. The chain employs TRBV7-2 and TRBJ2-5, with no clear D. Germline lookup yields CDR1 SGHTA and CDR2 FQGNSA. The CDR3 has 15 residues. With 0 bases removed from V and 5 bases from J, the gap between germline ends came to 13 bases. CDR3 sequence reads: CASSLAFGFLETQYF. The DNA of the CDR3 is TGTGCCAGCAGCTTAGCGTTCGGGTTTTTGGAGACCCAGTACTTC.

This clonotype was seen only a few times. This sequence joins TRBV24-1 and TRBJ2-2; weak D call: TRBD1 (6 bases). Germline V CDR1 and CDR2: KGHDR, SFDVKD. The CDR3 is made up of 17 amino acids. Trimming took 5 bases from V and 4 from J, leaving 19 bases between them. CDR3 region: CATSVEWEEGGTGELFF. CDR3 nucleotide sequence: TGTGCCACCAGTGTTGAATGGGAAGAAGGGGGCACCGGGGAGCTGTTTTTT.

The CDR3 loop is CASSSTPNTGELFF. The CDR3 nucleotides are TGTGCCAGCAGTTCCACCCCGAACACCGGGGAGCTGTTTTTT. The rearrangement links TRBV12-3 or TRBV12-4 to TRBJ2-2; D unclear. The CDR3 spans 14 residues. V lost 4 bases and J lost 0, with 6 bases in between.

CDR3 bases: TGTGCCAGCAGCCCGAATCGCCGGGACAGGGAGTTGAATGGAAACACCATATATTTT. It is translated as CASSPNRRDRELNGNTIYF. The rearrangement links TRBV7-8 to TRBJ1-3; TRBD1 agrees at 9 bases. CDR3 length equals 19 residues. Trimming cost V 5 bases and J 3 bases; bases outside gene matches: 17. Germline CDR1 SGHVS, CDR2 FQNEAQ.

The J gene is TRBJ2-2, the V gene TRBV7-2, with D unclear. With 1 base removed from V and 1 base from J, the gap between germline ends came to 7 bases. CDR3 size: 15 residues. CDR1 and CDR2 (germline): SGHTA, FQGNSA. DNA of the CDR3: TGTGCCAGCAGCTTAGATCCGGGGAACACCGGGGAGCTGTTTTTT. It is translated as CASSLDPGNTGELFF.

The chain combines TRBV7-2 with TRBJ1-5, with a tentative D call TRBD1 (5 bases). From germline, CDR1 is SGHTA and CDR2 FQGNSA. The length of the CDR3 is 16 residues. V was trimmed by 2 bases and J by 6 bases, leaving 17 bases between them. The CDR3 region has the DNA TGTGCCAGCAGCTTATATCCCCAGGGAATACGTCAGCCCCAGCATTTT. Translating gives CASSLYPQGIRQPQHF.

The chain carries TRBV27 and TRBJ1-2, with a weak D call TRBD1 (5 bases). V lost 0 bases to trimming and J lost 4 bases, with 12 bases between them. The CDR3 runs 15 residues. In germline, CDR1 is MNHEY, CDR2 SMNVEV (reference sequence). The CDR3 nucleotides are TGTGCCAGCAGTTTATCCCCAGGGACTGCCTATGGCTACACCTTC. It specifies CASSLSPGTAYGYTF.

This clonotype appeared many times. This sequence joins TRBV7-2 and TRBJ2-3; D remains unclear. CDR3 length: 12 residues. Germline-derived CDR1 and CDR2 are SGHTA and FQGNSA. Trimming removed 1 base at V and 4 bases at J, with 3 bases between. The DNA for the CDR3 is TGTGCCAGCAGCTTAGTCCCAGATACGCAGTATTTT. The encoded protein is CASSLVPDTQYF.

This chain uses TRBV5-1 with TRBJ2-1; 7 positions agree with TRBD2. The CDR3 runs 17 residues. Trimming cost V 0 bases and J 8 bases; bases outside gene matches: 14. The germline V gene encodes CDR1 SGHRS and CDR2 YFSETQ. This chain's CDR3 is CASSLADRATSRDEQFF. The DNA of the CDR3 is TGCGCCAGCAGCTTGGCTGACCGCGCGACTAGCCGCGATGAGCAGTTCTTC.

The V call is TRBV3-1, the J call TRBJ2-5, with D perhaps matching TRBD1 (6 bases). Germline-derived CDR1 and CDR2 are LGHDT and YNNKEL (reference sequence). The V end was cut by 1 base, the J end by 2 bases, with 11 bases between. The length of the CDR3 is 15 residues. This CDR3 is CASSQVFQGQETQYF. DNA for the CDR3: TGTGCCAGCAGCCAAGTATTCCAGGGGCAAGAGACCCAGTACTTC.

This clonotype has more than one count but fewer than ten. V and J are TRBV19 and TRBJ2-3; no reliable D call. Germline CDR1 and CDR2: LNHDA and SQIVND (reference sequence). The CDR3 is 16 amino acids. Trimming pared 4 bases from V and 5 bases from J, leaving 19 bases between. In DNA, the CDR3 is TGTGCCAGTAGTACCCCGCCTGGCCCGGGTATAGATACGCAGTATTTT. Translation: CASSTPPGPGIDTQYF. Supplemented by reference TRBV19 and TRBJ2-3, the full variable domain reads DGGITQSPKYLFRKEGQNVTLSCEQNLNHDAMYWYRQDPGQGLRLIYYSQIVNDFQKGDIAEGYSVSREKKESFPLTVTSAQKNPTAFYLCASSTPPGPGIDTQYFGPGTRLTVL.

The V and J genes are TRBV12-3 or TRBV12-4 and TRBJ2-7, with 12 bases aligning to TRBD2. There are 15 residues in the CDR3. Unmatched junction bases numbered 4, after V lost 1 base and J lost 6 bases. CDR3 coding DNA: TGTGCCAGCAGTTTAGAGGCTAGCGGGAGGGCCGAGCAGTACTTC. Translated, it gives CASSLEASGRAEQYF.

Only a few counts were recorded for this clonotype. This chain uses TRBV4-3 with TRBJ2-3, with 7 bases identical to TRBD1. The CDR3 length is 16 residues. The ends lost 2 bases at V and 1 base at J; junction bases unmatched: 6. Germline V lookup: CDR1 LGHNA, CDR2 YSLEER. The CDR3 nucleotides read TGCGCCAGCAGCCAAACCGGGACAGCTCGCACAGATACGCAGTATTTT. Its translation is CASSQTGTARTDTQYF.

This clonotype has just a few counts. This sequence joins TRBV12-3 or TRBV12-4 and TRBJ1-2, with unresolved D. CDR3 length: 13 amino acids. The germline V and J ends were trimmed by 6 bases and 3 bases, with 11 bases remaining between them. CDR3 sequence reads: CASSPTTDYGYTF. The DNA of the CDR3 is TGTGCCAGCAGCCCGACGACCGACTATGGCTACACCTTC.

This clonotype was counted between two and nine times. The chain couples TRBV4-1 to TRBJ2-1; 11 bases are a match to TRBD2. Germline-derived CDR1 and CDR2 are MGHRA and YSYEKL. CDR3 length: 17 amino acids. V shed 3 bases, J shed 2 bases, and the junction held 6 bases outside the gene matches. The CDR3 reads CASSHGLAGGPYNEQFF. The DNA for the CDR3 is TGCGCCAGCAGCCATGGCCTAGCGGGAGGTCCCTACAATGAGCAGTTCTTC.

The V gene is TRBV6-5, the J gene TRBJ1-1; a weak D match, TRBD1 (6 bases). Germline V gene lookup returns CDR1 MNHEY and CDR2 SVGAGI. The CDR3 runs to 13 residues. V lost 6 bases to trimming and J lost 8 bases, with 16 bases between them. The CDR3 here is CASSFSRGGEAFF. The CDR3 region has the DNA TGTGCCAGCAGCTTTAGCAGGGGTGGAGAAGCTTTCTTT.